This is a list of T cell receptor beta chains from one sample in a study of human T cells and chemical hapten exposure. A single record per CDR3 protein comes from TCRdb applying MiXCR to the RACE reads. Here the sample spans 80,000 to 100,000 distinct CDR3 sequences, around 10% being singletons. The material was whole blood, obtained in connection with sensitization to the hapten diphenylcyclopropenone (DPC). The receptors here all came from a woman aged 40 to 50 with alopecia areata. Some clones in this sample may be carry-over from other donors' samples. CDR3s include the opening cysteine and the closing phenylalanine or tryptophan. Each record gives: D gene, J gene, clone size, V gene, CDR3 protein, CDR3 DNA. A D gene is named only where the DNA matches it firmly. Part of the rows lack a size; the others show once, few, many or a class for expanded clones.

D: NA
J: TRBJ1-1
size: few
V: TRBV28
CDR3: CASSLYRMNTEAFF
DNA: TGTGCCAGCAGTTTATACAGGATGAACACTGAAGCTTTCTTT

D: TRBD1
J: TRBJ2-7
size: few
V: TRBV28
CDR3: CASSSTGGPSSYEQYF
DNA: TGTGCCAGCAGTTCGACAGGGGGCCCTAGCTCCTACGAGCAGTACTTC

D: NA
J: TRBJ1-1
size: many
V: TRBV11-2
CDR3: CASSSRVLDTEAFF
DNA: TGTGCCAGCAGCTCCAGAGTCCTGGACACTGAAGCTTTCTTT

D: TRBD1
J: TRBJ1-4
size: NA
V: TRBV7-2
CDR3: CASSLRGQGAQTNEKLFF
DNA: TGTGCCAGCAGCCTCCGTGGGCAGGGGGCGCAGACTAATGAAAAACTGTTTTTT

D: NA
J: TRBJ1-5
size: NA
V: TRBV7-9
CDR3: CASSRSGDQPQHF
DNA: TGTGCCAGCAGCCGCTCCGGAGATCAGCCCCAGCATTTT

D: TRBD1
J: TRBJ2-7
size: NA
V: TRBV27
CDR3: CASSLQQGAPEQYF
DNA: TGTGCCAGCAGTTTGCAACAGGGGGCTCCCGAGCAGTACTTC

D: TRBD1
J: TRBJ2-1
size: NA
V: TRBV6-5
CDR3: CASSYEGQPYNEQFF
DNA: TGTGCCAGCAGTTACGAGGGACAGCCCTACAATGAGCAGTTCTTC

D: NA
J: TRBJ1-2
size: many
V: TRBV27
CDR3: CASSLRQNYGYTF
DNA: TGTGCCAGCAGTTTAAGACAGAACTATGGCTACACCTTC

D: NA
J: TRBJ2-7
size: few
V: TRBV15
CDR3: CATSRDRDGDTYEQYF
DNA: TGTGCCACCAGCAGAGATCGGGACGGGGACACTTACGAGCAGTACTTC

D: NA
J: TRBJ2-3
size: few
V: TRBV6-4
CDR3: CASSEGRGDTQYF
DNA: TGTGCCAGCAGTGAGGGAAGGGGAGATACGCAGTATTTT

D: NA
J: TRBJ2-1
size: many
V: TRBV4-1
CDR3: CASSQDWTRNSYNEQFF
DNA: TGCGCCAGCAGCCAAGATTGGACCAGAAATTCCTACAATGAGCAGTTCTTC

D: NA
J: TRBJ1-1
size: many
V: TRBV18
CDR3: CASSPQKSGFLNTEAFF
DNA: TGTGCCAGCTCACCGCAAAAGTCGGGATTCTTAAACACTGAAGCTTTCTTT